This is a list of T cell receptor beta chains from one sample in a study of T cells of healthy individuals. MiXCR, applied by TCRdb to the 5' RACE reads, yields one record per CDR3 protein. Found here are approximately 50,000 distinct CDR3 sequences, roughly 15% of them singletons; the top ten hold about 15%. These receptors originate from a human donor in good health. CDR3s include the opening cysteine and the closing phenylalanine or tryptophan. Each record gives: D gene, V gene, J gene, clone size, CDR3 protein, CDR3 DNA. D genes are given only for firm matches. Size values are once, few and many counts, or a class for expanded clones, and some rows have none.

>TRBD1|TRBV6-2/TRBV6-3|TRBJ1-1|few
CASSYREQGAYTEAFF
TGTGCCAGCAGTTACCGGGAACAGGGGGCATACACTGAAGCTTTCTTT
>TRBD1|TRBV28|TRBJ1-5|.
CASTGGGGFDQPQHF
TGTGCCAGTACCGGTGGAGGGGGCTTTGATCAGCCCCAGCATTTT
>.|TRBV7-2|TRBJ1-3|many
CASSLVSGRTGNTIYF
TGTGCCAGCAGCTTGGTGTCAGGCAGGACTGGAAACACCATATATTTT
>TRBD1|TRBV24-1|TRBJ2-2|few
CATGTGVRTGELFF
TGTGCCACCGGGACAGGGGTACGCACCGGGGAGCTGTTTTTT
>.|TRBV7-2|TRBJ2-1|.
CASSLTLNNEQFF
TGTGCCAGCAGCTTAACCCTCAACAATGAGCAGTTCTTC
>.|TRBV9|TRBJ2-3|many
CASSPRPGIDTQYF
TGTGCCAGCAGCCCACGACCCGGGATAGATACGCAGTATTTT
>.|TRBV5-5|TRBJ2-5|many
CASHLDGRRLETQYF
TGTGCCAGCCATTTGGACGGACGTCGTTTGGAGACCCAGTACTTC
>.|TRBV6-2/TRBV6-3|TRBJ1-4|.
CASRPRLGEKLFF
TGTGCCAGCAGACCCCGACTGGGCGAAAAACTGTTTTTT
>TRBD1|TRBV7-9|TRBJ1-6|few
CASSLRTGNNSPLHF
TGTGCCAGCAGCTTAAGGACAGGGAATAATTCACCCCTCCACTTT
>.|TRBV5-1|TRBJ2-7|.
CASSPPGHGFDEQYF
TGCGCCAGCAGCCCTCCGGGACACGGATTTGACGAGCAGTACTTC
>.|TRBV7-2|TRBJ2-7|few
CASSVGPEPYF
TGTGCCAGCAGCGTGGGACCAGAACCGTACTTC
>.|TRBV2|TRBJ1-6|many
CARRTENNSPLHF
TGTGCCAGAAGGACGGAGAATAATTCACCCCTCCACTTT
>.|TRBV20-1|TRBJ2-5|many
CSADRGIQETQYF
TGCAGTGCTGATCGGGGGATCCAAGAGACCCAGTACTTC
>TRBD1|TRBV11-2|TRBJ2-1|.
CASSLDSGTGYNEQFF
TGTGCCAGCAGCTTAGATTCCGGGACAGGTTACAATGAGCAGTTCTTC
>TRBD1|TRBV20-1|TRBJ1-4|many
CSAPGTGGEKLFF
TGCAGTGCTCCCGGGACAGGGGGTGAAAAACTGTTTTTT
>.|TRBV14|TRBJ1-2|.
CASSQARKDGYTF
TGTGCCAGCAGCCAAGCGCGGAAGGATGGCTACACCTTC
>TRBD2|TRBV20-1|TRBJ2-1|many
CSAFSGGNYNEQFF
TGCAGTGCTTTTAGCGGGGGAAACTACAATGAGCAGTTCTTC
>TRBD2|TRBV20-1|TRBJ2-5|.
CSARAVGGESETQYF
TGCAGTGCTAGAGCGGTCGGGGGGGAGTCGGAGACCCAGTACTTC
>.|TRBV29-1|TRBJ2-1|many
CSSEVYNEQFF
TGCAGCTCGGAGGTGTACAATGAGCAGTTCTTC
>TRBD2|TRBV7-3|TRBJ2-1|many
CASSFTSGDNEQFF
TGTGCCAGCAGCTTTACTAGCGGTGACAATGAGCAGTTCTTC
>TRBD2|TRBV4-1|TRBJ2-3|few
CASSQVTSGGADTQYF
TGCGCCAGCAGCCAAGTTACTAGCGGGGGGGCAGATACGCAGTATTTT
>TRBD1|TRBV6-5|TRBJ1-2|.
CASSYSGQGSTRGYTF
TGTGCCAGCAGTTACTCGGGACAGGGAAGTACGAGAGGCTACACCTTC
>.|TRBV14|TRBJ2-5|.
CASSQDHLGFQETQYF
TGTGCCAGCAGCCAAGATCACCTGGGCTTTCAAGAGACCCAGTACTTC
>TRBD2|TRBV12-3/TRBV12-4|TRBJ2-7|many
CASTPGTSRSEQYF
TGTGCCAGCACCCCCGGGACTAGTCGTAGCGAGCAGTACTTC
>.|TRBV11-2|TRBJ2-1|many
CASSSSGGRNEQFF
TGTGCCAGCAGCAGTTCGGGGGGCCGCAATGAGCAGTTCTTC
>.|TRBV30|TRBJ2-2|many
CAWMQAPTGELFF
TGTGCCTGGATGCAGGCTCCCACCGGGGAGCTGTTTTTT
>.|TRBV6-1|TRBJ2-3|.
CASTRQLSTDTQYF
TGTGCCAGCACTAGACAGCTGAGCACAGATACGCAGTATTTT
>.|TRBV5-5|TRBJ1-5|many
CASSLAGQPQHF
TGTGCCAGCAGCTTGGCCGGACAGCCCCAGCATTTT
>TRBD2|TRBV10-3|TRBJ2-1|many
CAIRASSGGSYNEQFF
TGTGCCATCAGGGCCTCTAGCGGAGGCTCCTACAATGAGCAGTTCTTC
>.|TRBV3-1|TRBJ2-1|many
CASSQEVKSYNEQFF
TGTGCCAGCAGCCAAGAGGTGAAGTCCTACAATGAGCAGTTCTTC
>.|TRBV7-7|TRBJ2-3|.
CASSLGVGLTDTQYF
TGTGCCAGCAGCTTAGGGGTCGGGTTGACAGATACGCAGTATTTT
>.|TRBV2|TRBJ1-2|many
CASIFTVNYGYTF
TGTGCCAGCATTTTTACGGTGAACTATGGCTACACCTTC
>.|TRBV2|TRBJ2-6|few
CASAGSGANVLTF
TGTGCCAGCGCGGGATCTGGGGCCAACGTCCTGACTTTC
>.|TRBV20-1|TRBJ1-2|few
CSASYENYGYTF
TGCAGTGCTTCTTATGAGAACTATGGCTACACCTTC
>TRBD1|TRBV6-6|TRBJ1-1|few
CASSYTDRGTWRTEAFF
TGTGCCAGCAGTTATACGGACAGGGGGACTTGGCGCACTGAAGCTTTCTTT
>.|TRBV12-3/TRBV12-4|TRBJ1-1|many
CASQAKVANTEAFF
TGTGCCAGCCAAGCGAAGGTGGCGAACACTGAAGCTTTCTTT
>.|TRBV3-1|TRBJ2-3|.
CASSQGGSTDTQYF
TGTGCCAGCAGCCAAGGGGGGTCCACAGATACGCAGTATTTT
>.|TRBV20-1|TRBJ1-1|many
CSASGQDTEAFF
TGCAGTGCTAGTGGCCAAGACACTGAAGCTTTCTTT
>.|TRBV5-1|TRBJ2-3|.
CASSLAGSGDTQYF
TGCGCCAGCAGCTTGGCGGGGTCCGGTGATACGCAGTATTTT
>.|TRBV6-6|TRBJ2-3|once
CASSPTGTSTDTQYF
TGTGCCAGCAGCCCCACCGGGACTAGCACAGATACGCAGTATTTT
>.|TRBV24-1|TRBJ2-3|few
CATSDPLDSTDTQYF
TGTGCCACCAGTGATCCGCTTGACAGCACAGATACGCAGTATTTT
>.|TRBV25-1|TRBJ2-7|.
CASSTTPRALQHEQYF
TGTGCCAGCAGCACTACCCCTAGGGCCCTGCAGCACGAGCAGTACTTC
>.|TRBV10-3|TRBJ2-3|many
CAISQGIGDTQYF
TGTGCCATCTCCCAGGGAATCGGAGATACGCAGTATTTT
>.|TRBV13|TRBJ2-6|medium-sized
CASSIGRSSGANVLTF
TGTGCCAGCAGCATAGGACGGTCTTCCGGGGCCAACGTCCTGACTTTC
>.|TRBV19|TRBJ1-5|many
CASSQMEGNQPQHF
TGTGCCAGTAGTCAGATGGAGGGGAATCAGCCCCAGCATTTT
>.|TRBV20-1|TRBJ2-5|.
CSALRGEETQYF
TGCAGTGCTTTGAGGGGAGAAGAGACCCAGTACTTC
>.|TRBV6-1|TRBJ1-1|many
CASRRGVNTEAFF
TGTGCCAGCCGTCGGGGGGTTAACACTGAAGCTTTCTTT
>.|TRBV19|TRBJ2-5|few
CASSMGREETQYF
TGTGCCAGTAGTATGGGCAGGGAAGAGACCCAGTACTTC
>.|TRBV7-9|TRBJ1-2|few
CASSFKRDGYTF
TGTGCCAGCAGCTTTAAACGAGATGGCTACACCTTC
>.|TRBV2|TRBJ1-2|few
CASGGSGYGYTF
TGTGCCAGCGGAGGCAGCGGGTATGGCTACACCTTC
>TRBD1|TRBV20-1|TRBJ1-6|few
CSATPGQGSIWSRGNSPLHF
TGCAGTGCTACACCGGGACAGGGCAGTATATGGAGCAGGGGGAATTCACCCCTCCACTTT
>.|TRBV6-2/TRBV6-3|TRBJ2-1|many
CASSYPPGLQVGRYNEQFF
TGTGCCAGCAGTTACCCGCCGGGGCTCCAGGTCGGGAGATACAATGAGCAGTTCTTC
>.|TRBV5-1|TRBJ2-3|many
CASSWGMGDTQYF
TGCGCCAGCAGCTGGGGGATGGGAGATACGCAGTATTTT